This TCR beta chain was retrieved from a study of blood T cell repertoires in COVID-19. The overall study: PBMCs, B-cell-depleted T cells, or T cells were the source of the cDNA or gDNA that made up the material.

Germline-derived CDR1 and CDR2 are SNHLY and FYNNEI. V shed 6 bases and J 2 bases; nucleotides not matched to a gene: 2. CDR3 length: 13 amino acids. Profiled with immunoSEQ multiplex PCR; TCRdb holds only in-frame clones, not every one. The table includes 95,000 to 110,000 clones, around 89% detected once. The chain recombines TRBV2 with TRBJ2-3; 7 bases align to TRBD2. Sequencing was carried out using peripheral blood. This receptor was taken from a woman in her sixties or seventies with acute or convalescent COVID-19. In DNA, the CDR3 is TGTGCCAGCAGGCGGGAGATCACAGATACGCAGTATTTT. This sequence encodes CASRREITDTQYF.